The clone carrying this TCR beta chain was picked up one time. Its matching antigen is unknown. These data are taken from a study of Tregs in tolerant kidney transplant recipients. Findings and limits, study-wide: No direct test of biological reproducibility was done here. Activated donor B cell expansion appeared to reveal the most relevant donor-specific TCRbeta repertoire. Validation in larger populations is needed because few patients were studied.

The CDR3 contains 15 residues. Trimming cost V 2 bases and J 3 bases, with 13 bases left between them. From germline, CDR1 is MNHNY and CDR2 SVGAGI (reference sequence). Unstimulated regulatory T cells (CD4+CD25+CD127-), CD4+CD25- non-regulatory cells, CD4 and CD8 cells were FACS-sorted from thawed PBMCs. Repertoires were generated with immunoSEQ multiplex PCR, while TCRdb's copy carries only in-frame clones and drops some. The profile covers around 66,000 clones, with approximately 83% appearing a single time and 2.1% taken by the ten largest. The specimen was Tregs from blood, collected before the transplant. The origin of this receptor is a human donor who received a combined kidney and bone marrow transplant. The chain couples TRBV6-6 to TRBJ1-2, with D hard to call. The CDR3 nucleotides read TGTGCCAGCAGTTACAGTCCCGGACGGGACTATGGCTACACCTTC. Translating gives CASSYSPGRDYGYTF.